The TCR beta chain under discussion was sequenced for a study of cytomegalovirus exposure and HLA in healthy donors. Across the whole study: Out of 350 to 400 genotyped donors, about 76% belonged to the Caucasian-associated ancestry cluster. Overall study results and limits: With high specificity and sensitivity, the classifier reportedly diagnosed cytomegalovirus status.

With regard to this clone: Its antigen remains unknown.

Use of 60 Vbeta and 13 Jbeta primers characterized the PCR. The assay was immunoSEQ multiplex PCR, and TCRdb's table has in-frame clones only and misses some. The profile shows around 120,000 clones, 60% to 85% of them singletons. J gave up 4 bases and V 5 bases, and 4 bases lay outside the gene matches. The length of the CDR3 is 15 residues. Per germline, CDR1 SGHTA and CDR2 FQGNSA. Sequenced sample: PBMCs. This sequence was found in a human donor in good health. V and J are TRBV7-2 and TRBJ2-2, with TRBD2 matching 10 bases. CDR3 sequence (DNA): TGTGCCAGCAGCCAGCGGGGGGGCCGCACCGGGGAGCTGTTTTTT. This encodes CASSQRGGRTGELFF.